The next 7 T cell receptor beta chains were all read from a single sample in a study of shared clonotypes between healthy human individuals. Assay: immunoSEQ multiplex PCR; the TCRdb copy retains only in-frame clones and omits some. Found here are roughly 410,000 clones, roughly 96% of them singletons; the top ten hold about 0.32%. Sequenced sample: memory CD8+ T cells sorted from blood. Regarding subset: CD45RO+ cells pooled with CCR7-negative TemRA cells. Every receptor here comes from a man under 40 in good health.

CDR3: CASKRDRGREQYF. The CDR3 nucleotides read TGTGCCAGCAAAAGGGACAGGGGGCGCGAGCAGTACTTC. The V gene is TRBV2, the J gene TRBJ2-7, with 12 bases matching TRBD1. Unmatched junction bases numbered 4, after V lost 7 bases and J lost 6 bases. The CDR3 loop spans 13 amino acids. CDR1 is SNHLY, CDR2 FYNNEI, per germline.

This chain uses TRBV6-5 with TRBJ2-3; 8 nucleotides line up with TRBD2. V trimming: 10 bases; J trimming: 2 bases; junction bases outside the gene matches: 11. CDR1 is MNHEY and CDR2 is SVGAGI in the germline V gene. The CDR3 contains 15 residues. This CDR3 reads CATRGAGGITDTQYF. CDR3 DNA: TGTGCCACCCGAGGGGCGGGAGGTATCACAGATACGCAGTATTTT.

The CDR3 nucleotides read TGTGCCAGCAGCTTCACAGGGGATTATGGCTACACCTTC. It yields the protein CASSFTGDYGYTF. The chain carries TRBV7-9 and TRBJ1-2, with 7 bases fitting TRBD1. From germline, CDR1 is SEHNR and CDR2 FQNEAQ (reference sequence). The trim removed 3 bases at V and 5 bases at J, leaving 3 bases unmatched. There are 13 residues in the CDR3. Filled out from reference TRBV7-9 and TRBJ1-2, the complete variable domain reads DTGVSQNPRHKITKRGQNVTFRCDPISEHNRLYWYRQTLGQGPEFLTYFQNEAQLEKSRLLSDRFSAERPKGSFSTLEIQRTEQGDSAMYLCASSFTGDYGYTFGSGTRLTVV.

V is TRBV2 and J is TRBJ2-1; 10 nucleotides line up with TRBD2. The CDR3 has 15 amino acids. Germline V CDR1 and CDR2: SNHLY, FYNNEI. The trim removed 3 bases at V and 2 bases at J, leaving 1 base unmatched. The CDR3 DNA follows: TGTGCCAGCAGTGAGAGCGGGAGGGCCTACAATGAGCAGTTCTTC. This encodes CASSESGRAYNEQFF.

The chain uses TRBV6-5 and TRBJ2-7; 8 bases align to TRBD2. The CDR3 extends over 15 amino acids. V lost 6 bases to trimming and J lost 1 base; unmatched junction nucleotides: 8. The germline CDR1 and CDR2 sequences are MNHEY and SVGAGI. The CDR3 nucleotides read TGTGCCAGCAGGGACCCCGGGACTAGGTCCTACGAGCAGTACTTC. Amino acids: CASRDPGTRSYEQYF.

The CDR3 DNA is TGTGCCAGCATCGGGTTTGGACAGTCGGGTGAAAAACTGTTTTTT. Its protein is CASIGFGQSGEKLFF. The V call is TRBV21-1, the J call TRBJ1-4; TRBD1, the table's D call, lacks a check against the DNA. TRBV21-1 is given as a pseudogene. The CDR3 totals 15 residues.

This rearrangement joins TRBV5-1 to TRBJ2-5, with 7 bases fitting TRBD1. The ends lost 6 bases at V and 5 bases at J; junction bases unmatched: 1. The germline V gene has CDR1 SGHRS and CDR2 YFSETQ. This CDR3 has 11 amino acids. CDR3 bases: TGCGCCAGCAAACAGGGGGAGACCCAGTACTTC. This translates into CASKQGETQYF.